This TCR beta chain was sequenced in a study of CD8 T cells in ankylosing spondylitis. Quantitative 5'-RACE was performed with molecular barcodes, and it yielded the TCR beta libraries. Each CDR3 protein is one row after TCRdb ran MiXCR on the 5' RACE reads. The sample shows about 110,000 distinct CDR3 sequences, less than 25% of them seen only once. Germline assignment: CDR1 SQVTM and CDR2 ANQGSEA. Trimming removed 5 bases from V and 2 bases from J, with 12 bases in between. The CDR3 loop spans 13 amino acids. This TCR was sampled from a male donor with ankylosing spondylitis. The sequenced material came from synovial fluid, either unsorted or a sorted T cell fraction (not recorded which). J is TRBJ1-2 and V is TRBV29-1; D is undetermined. The CDR3: CSVPWSKNYGYTF. The CDR3 bases are TGCAGCGTTCCTTGGTCGAAGAACTATGGCTACACCTTC.